Listed below are T cell receptor beta chains from one sample, sequenced in a study of blood T cells in healthy people across ages. TCRdb redid the calling of the 5' RACE reads with MiXCR, one entry per CDR3 protein. The table records about 780,000 distinct CDR3 sequences, 35% to 60% of them present only once. The specimen sequenced was blood. The receptors shown here come from a man older than 75 in good health. CDR3s include the opening cysteine and the closing phenylalanine or tryptophan.

cdr3_length j_call v_call cdr3_aa
19 TRBJ2-5 TRBV9 CASSVDGDSGVGGLETQYF
15 TRBJ2-4 TRBV12-3/TRBV12-4 CASSGTALAKNIQYF
14 TRBJ2-7 TRBV9 CASSVDPRSNEQYF
14 TRBJ2-7 TRBV9 CASSVDLGSYEQYF
13 TRBJ2-7 TRBV30 CAWSLGQLYEQYF
15 TRBJ2-7 TRBV7-9 CASSPALAGDYEQYF
15 TRBJ2-7 TRBV9 CASSVEAGHYYEQYF
14 TRBJ2-1 TRBV20-1 CSAERTGGYNEQFF
17 TRBJ2-6 TRBV6-2/TRBV6-3 CASSSLAGASGANVLTF
14 TRBJ2-4 TRBV11-2 CASSLSRRRGIQYF
18 TRBJ2-1 TRBV5-1 CASSLAGGPGLVNNEQFF
15 . TRBV29-1 CSVIAGVVSYNEQYF
15 TRBJ2-5 TRBV2 CASTETGRPQETQYF
15 TRBJ2-7 TRBV7-2 CASSLKDRVLDEQYF
16 TRBJ2-4 TRBV21-1 CASSKGVQIAKNIQYF
15 TRBJ2-7 TRBV28 CASSTQREGNYEQYF
13 TRBJ2-7 TRBV2 CASSGDLLGEQYF
15 TRBJ2-7 TRBV20-1 CSARIRTSGKYEQYF
13 TRBJ1-2 TRBV20-1 CSAAQGQGRGYTF
12 . TRBV29-1 CSVFLQGETQYF
16 TRBJ1-2 TRBV4-3 CASSQARAPANYGYTF
15 TRBJ2-7 TRBV4-3 CASSQLRDPSYEQYF
15 TRBJ2-1 TRBV5-1 CASSYLAENYNEQFF
16 TRBJ2-1 TRBV7-9 CASGPNRGPTYNEQFF
14 TRBJ2-7 TRBV29-1 CSVALGQGTYEQYF
14 TRBJ1-1 TRBV20-1 CSAPGWTTNTEAFF
15 TRBJ2-1 TRBV2 CASSEQLAGYNEQFF
13 . TRBV20-1 CSASGNTYNEQYF
13 TRBJ1-5 TRBV28 CAGRSDRNQPQHF
15 TRBJ2-3 TRBV6-2/TRBV6-3 CASSYFPGGTDTQYF
15 TRBJ2-3 TRBV7-2 CASSEGLAVRDTQYF
15 TRBJ2-1 TRBV29-1 CSAPPGLAGDNEQFF
16 TRBJ2-1 TRBV5-1 CASSIQIAGVGNEQFF
15 TRBJ2-1 TRBV6-5 CASSPAEGRGDEQFF
16 TRBJ1-5 TRBV7-2 CASSLTGGGLNQPQHF
16 TRBJ2-2 TRBV10-3 CATAGLDSLNTGELFF
14 TRBJ2-7 TRBV12-3/TRBV12-4 CASSFVANSYEQYF
18 TRBJ1-2 TRBV15 CATTLSPYRGAPIYGYTF
18 TRBJ2-1 TRBV29-1 CSVEARGAGRSSHNEQFF
12 TRBJ2-1 TRBV5-6 CASSQEGNEQFF
16 TRBJ2-1 TRBV7-2 CASSPLLAGNYNEQFF
14 TRBJ1-1 TRBV29-1 CSVAPRGQVVEAFF
15 TRBJ2-3 TRBV20-1 CSARGHIGGTDTQYF
16 TRBJ2-3 TRBV20-1 CSAGGGQDSSTDTQYF
12 TRBJ2-4 TRBV15 CATSRDLNIQYF
13 TRBJ2-5 TRBV12-3/TRBV12-4 CASSLDPLETQYF
11 TRBJ2-5 TRBV7-2 CASGGGETQYF
15 TRBJ2-5 TRBV12-3/TRBV12-4 CASSLGPGLVSEQYF
13 TRBJ2-1 TRBV6-6 CAGGETRRDEQFF
15 TRBJ1-5 TRBV27 CASSSKGGRNQPQHF